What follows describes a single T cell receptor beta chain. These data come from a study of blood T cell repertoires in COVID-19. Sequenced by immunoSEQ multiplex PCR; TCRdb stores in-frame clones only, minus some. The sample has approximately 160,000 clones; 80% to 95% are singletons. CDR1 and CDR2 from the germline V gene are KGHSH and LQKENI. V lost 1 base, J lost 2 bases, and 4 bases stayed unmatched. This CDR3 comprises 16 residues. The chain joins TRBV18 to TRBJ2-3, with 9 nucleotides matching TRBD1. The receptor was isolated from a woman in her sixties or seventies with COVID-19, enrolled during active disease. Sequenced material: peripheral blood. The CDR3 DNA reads TGTGCCAGCTCACCACTGGACAGGGGTGACACAGATACGCAGTATTTT. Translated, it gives CASSPLDRGDTDTQYF.